The rows below give T cell receptor beta chains drawn from one sample of a study of T cells in localized non-small cell lung cancer. Repertoires were generated with immunoSEQ multiplex PCR, while TCRdb's copy carries only in-frame clones and drops some. The sample has thousands of clones; about 30% are singletons. The sequences come from lung tumor tissue, collected before any cancer treatment. The receptors were gathered from a woman aged 40-75 years with stage II squamous cell lung carcinoma. Each CDR3 is given with its conserved first and last residue. The order of the fields is J gene, D gene, clone size, V gene, CDR3 DNA, CDR3 protein. D genes are given only for firm matches. Expanded clones get a size class; other rows say once, few or many, or leave the size out.

J: TRBJ2-7
D: TRBD1
size: NA
V: TRBV19
DNA: TGTGCCAGTAGCCCCGGGGTGAGGGACAGGGGCTCCTACGAGCAGTACTTC
CDR3: CASSPGVRDRGSYEQYF

J: TRBJ1-1
D: NA
size: NA
V: TRBV19
DNA: TGTGCCAGTAGTGCCCAGAGGAACACTGAAGCTTTCTTT
CDR3: CASSAQRNTEAFF

J: TRBJ1-5
D: TRBD1
size: NA
V: TRBV4-1
DNA: TGCGCCAGCAGCCTTACCCCGGGACAGGGGGCCTCCAATCAGCCCCAGCATTTT
CDR3: CASSLTPGQGASNQPQHF

J: TRBJ1-1
D: TRBD1
size: medium-sized
V: TRBV11-3
DNA: TGTGCCAGCAGTCCACCGGGACAGCCCTCGAACACTGAAGCTTTCTTT
CDR3: CASSPPGQPSNTEAFF

J: TRBJ2-1
D: NA
size: NA
V: TRBV6-8
DNA: TGTGCCAGCCGCAGCCGAGGACAGTCAGGCAATGAGCAGTTCTTC
CDR3: CASRSRGQSGNEQFF

J: TRBJ2-1
D: TRBD2
size: few
V: TRBV29-1
DNA: TGCAGCGCCACCGGGACTAGCGGGACAAACAATGAGCAGTTCTTC
CDR3: CSATGTSGTNNEQFF

J: TRBJ1-2
D: NA
size: few
V: TRBV28
DNA: TGTGCCAGCACCCTCTACTCAGGGGAAACTAACTATGGCTACACCTTC
CDR3: CASTLYSGETNYGYTF

J: TRBJ2-3
D: TRBD2
size: many
V: TRBV6-1
DNA: TGTGCCAGCAGTGAAGGGACTAGCGGGCCTACGAATACGCAGTATTTT
CDR3: CASSEGTSGPTNTQYF

J: TRBJ2-5
D: NA
size: NA
V: TRBV28
DNA: TGTGCCAGCAGTTTAGCCAAAGAGACCCAGTACTTC
CDR3: CASSLAKETQYF

J: TRBJ2-1
D: NA
size: medium-sized
V: TRBV11-3
DNA: TGTGCCAGCAGCCTTGAGGGAGCGTCCTACAATGAGCAGTTCTTC
CDR3: CASSLEGASYNEQFF

J: TRBJ2-7
D: TRBD1
size: medium-sized
V: TRBV6-8
DNA: TGTGCCAGCAGTTATCCCGGACAGGAACGATACTCCTACGAGCAGTACTTC
CDR3: CASSYPGQERYSYEQYF

J: TRBJ1-1
D: NA
size: NA
V: TRBV7-1
DNA: TGTGCCAGCAGCTTAACCGGGACGGCCACTGAAGCTTTCTTT
CDR3: CASSLTGTATEAFF

J: TRBJ2-1
D: TRBD2
size: few
V: TRBV6-8
DNA: TGTGCCAGCAGCCACGACGGGGGAGGGAGAGGTGAGCAGTTCTTC
CDR3: CASSHDGGGRGEQFF

J: TRBJ2-7
D: NA
size: few
V: TRBV6-8
DNA: TGTGCCAGCACCGCCGTCGGGTTGACCTACGAGCAGTACTTC
CDR3: CASTAVGLTYEQYF

J: TRBJ2-1
D: NA
size: few
V: TRBV6-8
DNA: TGTGCCAGCAGTGACCGCGTTAATGAGCAGTTCTTC
CDR3: CASSDRVNEQFF

J: TRBJ2-1
D: TRBD2
size: NA
V: TRBV11-3
DNA: TGTGCCAGCAGCAAGACTAGCGGGTACAATGAGCAGTTCTTC
CDR3: CASSKTSGYNEQFF

J: TRBJ2-7
D: NA
size: NA
V: TRBV18
DNA: TGTGCCAGCTCACCAGGGGGGGCGCGTTCCTACGAGCAGTACTTC
CDR3: CASSPGGARSYEQYF

J: TRBJ1-5
D: NA
size: NA
V: TRBV1
DNA: TGCGCCAGCAGCCGATCGACAGGGCCCGGGATGTCCCAGCATTTT
CDR3: CASSRSTGPGMSQHF

J: TRBJ2-1
D: NA
size: NA
V: TRBV11-3
DNA: TGTGCCAGCAGCTTGGCAGGGGTACTGGGTGAGCAGTTCTTC
CDR3: CASSLAGVLGEQFF

J: TRBJ2-2
D: NA
size: medium-sized
V: TRBV11-3
DNA: TGTGCCAGCAGCTTATTTCAGGGGCCCACCGGGGAGCTGTTTTTT
CDR3: CASSLFQGPTGELFF

J: TRBJ1-4
D: TRBD1
size: NA
V: TRBV30
DNA: TGTGCCTGGAGTCGTAGAACAGGGGGAATGAAGGAAAAACTGTTTTTT
CDR3: CAWSRRTGGMKEKLFF

J: TRBJ2-7
D: TRBD1
size: few
V: TRBV28
DNA: TGTGCCAGCAGTTTTCCCCAAACAGGGGGCGGAAAGTACGAGCAGTACTTC
CDR3: CASSFPQTGGGKYEQYF

J: TRBJ1-4
D: NA
size: NA
V: TRBV6-8
DNA: TGTGCCAGCATCCCCCCGGGGGCTTCGGCTAATGAAAAACTGTTTTTT
CDR3: CASIPPGASANEKLFF

J: TRBJ2-1
D: TRBD1
size: NA
V: TRBV29-1
DNA: TGCAGCGTCGACAGGGGTGAGGGAAATGAGCAGTTCTTC
CDR3: CSVDRGEGNEQFF

J: TRBJ2-6
D: TRBD1
size: NA
V: TRBV28
DNA: TGTGCCAGCAGTTTCCCAGTAGGCAGGGGGCATGGGGCCAACGTCCTGACTTTC
CDR3: CASSFPVGRGHGANVLTF

J: TRBJ1-3
D: TRBD1
size: NA
V: TRBV6-8
DNA: TGTGCCAGCAGTGATATCCGGGACAGGGGGCGCGGAAACACCATATATTTT
CDR3: CASSDIRDRGRGNTIYF